This paragraph covers one TCR beta chain sequence. Its antigen is unidentified. Germline V gene lookup returns CDR1 SGHAT and CDR2 FQNNGV. The CDR3 extends over 15 amino acids. Trimming took 5 bases from V and 2 from J, leaving 14 bases between them. This sample was taken from a study of monozygotic twins with cystic fibrosis. The study, taken as a whole, reports: Low clonality (median 0.0095) suggested a mostly naive repertoire. Co-twins had the most similar V usage for 13 of 16 pairs, J for 8.

Sequencing was performed with immunoSEQ multiplex PCR; in TCRdb, only in-frame clones are kept and a portion is missing. The sample has 20,000 to 30,000 clones; about nine tenths are singletons. The clonotype was recovered from a girl aged 2 to 10 with cystic fibrosis. The chain links TRBV11-2 to TRBJ2-3, with D perhaps TRBD1 (6 bases). The sequenced material came from blood. CDR3 residues: CASSPRGLPTDTQYF. CDR3 nucleotide sequence: TGTGCCAGCAGCCCCAGGGGTCTTCCCACAGATACGCAGTATTTT.